These 29 T cell receptor beta chains were sequenced from one sample in a study of blood T cell repertoires in COVID-19. Clones were sequenced by immunoSEQ multiplex PCR, and TCRdb holds only the in-frame ones, with some missing. The sample consists of about 15,000 clones, around 75% of them appearing once. The sequenced sample was peripheral blood. Receptor source: a man aged 55 to 69 with acute or convalescent COVID-19.

About this clone itself: Since the CDR3 does not end with the conserved phenylalanine or tryptophan, this likely comes from a read error. The DNA is omitted, as the CDR3 cannot be located on it reliably, and the CDR3 follows TCRdb's listing. CDR3 amino acids: CASSLGVGAGHQAY. The chain uses TRBV5-4 and TRBJ1-4. The germline V gene encodes CDR1 SGHNT and CDR2 YYREEE (reference sequence). The CDR3 is made up of 14 amino acids, end residues included.

V and J are TRBV5-1 and TRBJ1-6; 11 nucleotides align to TRBD1. The V gene end was trimmed by 0 bases and the J gene end by 10 bases; junction bases not matched to a gene: 6. Germline CDR1 SGHRS, CDR2 YFSETQ. The CDR3 is 16 residues long. CDR3 DNA: TGCGCCAGCAGCTTGGGGACAGGGGGCACAGGCTCACCCCTCCACTTT. This codes for CASSLGTGGTGSPLHF.

The chain uses TRBV5-1 and TRBJ1-6, with D tentatively TRBD1 (6 bases). The germline V gene encodes CDR1 SGHRS and CDR2 YFSETQ. V gave up 4 bases and J gave up 0 bases, with 8 bases separating them. The CDR3 spans 15 residues. CDR3 protein: CASSLGGSYNSPLHF. The CDR3 nucleotides read TGCGCCAGCAGCCTAGGGGGCTCCTATAATTCACCCCTCCACTTT.

This clone is a singleton in its sample. The V call is TRBV7-6, the J call TRBJ2-1, with D possibly being TRBD1 (6 bases). Germline V gene lookup returns CDR1 SGHVS and CDR2 FNYEAQ. The CDR3 length is 17 residues. Trimming took 2 bases from V and 9 from J, leaving 23 bases between them. In DNA, the CDR3 is TGTGCCAGCAGCTTATCACAGGGAAGGATCCTGGGTGGTGAGCAGTTCTTC. This codes for CASSLSQGRILGGEQFF.

Only a few counts were recorded for this clone. V is TRBV7-2 and J is TRBJ2-3; the D gene is possibly TRBD1 (7 bases). V was pared by 10 bases and J by 2 bases, with 19 bases between. The germline gives CDR1 SGHTA, CDR2 FQGNSA. This CDR3 spans 15 amino acids. The CDR3 region is CATLRGDSHTDTQYF. In DNA form, the CDR3 reads TGTGCCACCCTCAGGGGGGACTCCCACACAGATACGCAGTATTTT.

This clone was found a few times. The chain couples TRBV18 to TRBJ1-1, with 9 bases lining up with TRBD1. CDR3 length equals 17 residues. The V segment lost 4 bases and the J segment 2 bases; nucleotides outside the gene matches: 11. Per the germline V gene, CDR1 is KGHSH and CDR2 is LQKENI. Here the CDR3 reads CASSREGTGPINTEAFF. DNA of the CDR3: TGTGCCAGCTCACGGGAAGGGACAGGGCCGATAAACACTGAAGCTTTCTTT.

CDR3 region: CASSTGERNTGELFF. In DNA form, the CDR3 reads TGCGCCAGCAGCACAGGGGAGCGGAACACCGGGGAGCTGTTTTTT. V and J are TRBV5-1 and TRBJ2-2, with 7 bases aligning to TRBD1. CDR1 and CDR2 (germline): SGHRS, YFSETQ. V was pared by 4 bases and J by 1 base, with 4 bases of the junction left unmatched. This CDR3 is 15 amino acids long.

This clone was found once. This chain uses TRBV3-1 (or the pseudogene TRBV3-2) with TRBJ1-2; TRBD1 might be the D (5 bases). The CDR3 runs 13 residues. V shed 4 bases and J shed 0 bases, with 6 bases lying between them. Germline V CDR1 and CDR2: LGHDT, YNNKEL (reference sequence). The CDR3 loop reads CASSLRANYGYTF. CDR3 DNA: TGTGCCAGCAGCCTCAGGGCTAACTATGGCTACACCTTC.

V usage is TRBV7-6 and J usage is TRBJ1-6; D is undetermined. Trimming stripped 1 base from V and 10 bases from J, with 11 bases between. The CDR3 runs to 14 residues. In germline, CDR1 is SGHVS, CDR2 FNYEAQ. This chain's CDR3 is CASSLGGLGSPLHF. CDR3 in DNA: TGTGCCAGCAGCTTAGGAGGGTTAGGGTCACCCCTCCACTTT.

The CDR3: CASSLPGTRSYNEQFF. CDR3 DNA: TGTGCCAGCAGTTTGCCCGGGACTAGGTCCTACAATGAGCAGTTCTTC. This sequence joins TRBV27 and TRBJ2-1; 8 bases fit TRBD2. J lost 1 base, V lost 3 bases, and 5 bases had no gene match. Germline lookup yields CDR1 MNHEY and CDR2 SMNVEV (reference sequence). The CDR3 runs to 16 residues.

This clone was observed once. This chain joins TRBV29-1 and TRBJ2-3; D might be TRBD2 (5 bases). V dropped 4 bases and J dropped 6 bases, with 14 bases sitting between them. The CDR3 length is 13 residues. Germline V gene data show CDR1 as SQVTM and CDR2 as ANQGSEA. The CDR3 region is CSVAGGPVDTQYF. The DNA for the CDR3 is TGCAGCGTTGCGGGCGGGCCGGTGGATACGCAGTATTTT.

The V and J genes are TRBV3-1 (or the pseudogene TRBV3-2) and TRBJ2-1, with D tentatively TRBD2 (5 bases). CDR1 LGHDT and CDR2 YNNKEL come from the germline V gene (reference sequence). The CDR3 extends over 15 amino acids. Trimming took off 2 bases at V and 4 bases at J, with 12 bases between the two ends. CDR3 sequence reads: CASSQSVAIYNEQFF. DNA for the CDR3: TGTGCCAGCAGCCAATCGGTAGCGATTTACAATGAGCAGTTCTTC.

This clone is classed as medium-sized. This chain connects TRBV5-8 to TRBJ2-7; TRBD1 is a possible D gene (7 bases). CDR1 and CDR2 from the germline V gene are SGHTS and YDEGEE. Trimming stripped 0 bases from V and 4 bases from J, with 11 bases between. This CDR3 has 14 residues. CDR3: CASSLGQGLYEQYF. In nucleotides, the CDR3 is TGTGCCAGCAGCTTGGGACAGGGACTGTACGAGCAGTACTTC.

The chain has TRBV19 and TRBJ2-3; 9 nucleotides agree with TRBD2. The V segment lost 6 bases and the J segment 7 bases; nucleotides outside the gene matches: 17. The CDR3 extends over 17 amino acids. CDR1 is LNHDA, CDR2 SQIVND, per germline (reference sequence). For the CDR3, the DNA is TGTGCCAGTAGCTCGCGGGGGGGCCGGGATTCGCCATATACGCAGTATTTT. Amino acids: CASSSRGGRDSPYTQYF.

A few counts support this clone. The genes are TRBV6-5 and TRBJ2-7, with D possibly matching TRBD1 (6 bases). The ends were cut back, 0 bases at V and 3 bases at J, with 9 bases in the middle. CDR1 is MNHEY and CDR2 is SVGAGI in the germline V gene. This CDR3 is built from 14 residues. For the CDR3, the DNA is TGTGCCAGCAGTTACTCGACAGGTTACTACGAGCAGTACTTC. It encodes CASSYSTGYYEQYF.

In this sample, this clone turned up once. The chain uses TRBV11-2 and TRBJ1-3, with D hard to call. The CDR3 is made up of 18 amino acids. V shed 3 bases and J shed 0 bases, with 18 bases lying between them. Per germline, CDR1 SGHAT and CDR2 FQNNGV. CDR3 protein: CASSFRETISHSGNTIYF. The CDR3 region has the DNA TGTGCCAGCAGCTTCCGAGAGACAATTTCTCACTCTGGAAACACCATATATTTT. The full variable domain, rest sourced from reference TRBV11-2 and TRBJ1-3, is EAGVAQSPRYKIIEKRQSVAFWCNPISGHATLYWYQQILGQGPKLLIQFQNNGVVDDSQLPKDRFSAERLKGVDSTLKIQPAKLEDSAVYLCASSFRETISHSGNTIYFGEGSWLTVV.

The rearrangement uses TRBV2 and TRBJ2-2; D is possibly TRBD1 (6 bases). Germline CDR1 and CDR2: SNHLY and FYNNEI. Trimming pared 10 bases from V and 7 bases from J, leaving 16 bases between. CDR3 size: 13 residues. The CDR3 coding sequence is TGTGCCAACTCGAAACAGGGCGGCGGGGAGCTGTTTTTT. Protein: CANSKQGGGELFF.

Here the CDR3 reads CASSLGRGGPQPQHF. In DNA, the CDR3 is TGTGCCAGCAGCTTGGGACGAGGGGGACCCCAGCCCCAGCATTTT. The chain uses TRBV5-6 and TRBJ1-5, with D possibly being TRBD1 (6 bases). Germline lookup yields CDR1 SGHDT and CDR2 YYEEEE. Trimming shortened V by 0 bases and J by 7 bases, and 14 bases separated the two germline ends. CDR3 length: 15 amino acids.

The rearrangement joins TRBV6-5 to TRBJ2-1, with 7 bases aligning to TRBD2. The CDR3 is 15 amino acids. The germline V gene encodes CDR1 MNHEY and CDR2 SVGAGI. J gave up 4 bases and V 4 bases, and 7 bases lay outside the gene matches. CDR3 in DNA: TGTGCCAGCAGTTTGATGGCTAGCGGTTACAATGAGCAGTTCTTC. This translates into CASSLMASGYNEQFF.

The chain combines TRBV19 with TRBJ1-3; 9 nucleotides match TRBD1. V shed 7 bases, J shed 6 bases, and the junction held 13 bases outside the gene matches. The CDR3 consists of 16 residues. CDR1 LNHDA and CDR2 SQIVND come from the germline V gene (reference sequence). CDR3 nucleotides: TGTGCCAGTAAAACTCCGGGACAGGGCGGGGAAAACACCATATATTTT. It translates to CASKTPGQGGENTIYF. Together with reference TRBV19 and TRBJ1-3, the CDR3 gives the full variable domain: DGGITQSPKYLFRKEGQNVTLSCEQNLNHDAMYWYRQDPGQGLRLIYYSQIVNDFQKGDIAEGYSVSREKKESFPLTVTSAQKNPTAFYLCASKTPGQGGENTIYFGEGSWLTVV.

This chain joins TRBV6-5 and TRBJ2-7, with TRBD2 identical over 11 bases. The CDR3 runs to 15 residues. Trimming at V came to 4 bases and at J to 3 bases, leaving 5 bases not matched to a gene. CDR1 is MNHEY, CDR2 SVGAGI, per germline. CDR3 bases: TGTGCCAGCAGTTTGACTAGCGGGGCCGACTACGAGCAGTACTTC. It translates to CASSLTSGADYEQYF.

Only a few counts were recorded for this clone. This rearrangement joins TRBV3-1 (or the pseudogene TRBV3-2) to TRBJ2-7; D unclear. Germline V gene lookup returns CDR1 LGHDT and CDR2 YNNKEL (reference sequence). CDR3 length equals 12 residues. Trimming shortened V by 3 bases and J by 5 bases, and 8 bases separated the two germline ends. CDR3 in DNA: TGTGCCAGCAGCCAGCCCCCGGACGAGCAGTACTTC. It codes for CASSQPPDEQYF.

A few counts support this clone. This rearrangement joins TRBV12-3 or TRBV12-4 to TRBJ2-7; D is unclear. V dropped 6 bases and J dropped 6 bases, with 12 bases sitting between them. The CDR3 length is 12 residues. The DNA of the CDR3 is TGTGCCAGCAGCCAATGGGCTGGCGAGCAGTACTTC. Its protein product is CASSQWAGEQYF.

As for this clone: This specimen includes other DNA sequences encoding the same CDR3. This chain links TRBV15 with TRBJ1-1; no reliable D call. CDR3 length: 14 amino acids. Trimming left V 1 base short and J 1 base short, with 7 bases between. Germline values: CDR1 LNHNV, CDR2 YYDKDF (reference sequence). The CDR3 spells CATSRVAGNTEAFF. The DNA for the CDR3 is TGTGCCACCAGCAGAGTCGCAGGGAACACTGAAGCTTTCTTT. Full variable domain (missing parts from reference TRBV15 and TRBJ1-1): DAMVIQNPRYQVTQFGKPVTLSCSQTLNHNVMYWYQQKSSQAPKLLFHYYDKDFNNEADTPDNFQSRRPNTSFCFLDIRSPGLGDTAMYLCATSRVAGNTEAFFGQGTRLTVV.

This clone was counted only a few times. The CDR3 loop reads CASSLVYSYGELFF. The CDR3 coding sequence is TGTGCCAGCAGCTTAGTGTATTCTTACGGGGAGCTGTTTTTT. The chain uses TRBV11-2 and TRBJ2-2, with D unresolved. Looked up from germline, CDR1 is SGHAT and CDR2 is FQNNGV. Between the trimmed V and J ends, which lost 1 base and 7 bases, there was a span of 10 bases. The CDR3 loop spans 14 amino acids.

This clone has more than one count but fewer than ten. The gene calls are TRBV5-1 and TRBJ2-6; 12 bases agree with TRBD2. From germline, CDR1 is SGHRS and CDR2 YFSETQ. This CDR3 is 17 amino acids long. Trimming cost V 2 bases and J 1 base; bases outside gene matches: 1. For the CDR3, the DNA is TGCGCCAGCAGCTTACTAGCGGGAGGTTCTGGGGCCAACGTCCTGACTTTC. It specifies CASSLLAGGSGANVLTF. The full variable domain, completed using reference TRBV5-1 and TRBJ2-6, is KAGVTQTPRYLIKTRGQQVTLSCSPISGHRSVSWYQQTPGQGLQFLFEYFSETQRNKGNFPGRFSGRQFSNSRSEMNVSTLELGDSALYLCASSLLAGGSGANVLTFGAGSRLTVL.

On this clone itself: The sample carries other DNA sequences with the same CDR3. CDR3 residues: CASSMTGGGGQPQHF. The CDR3 nucleotides read TGCGCCAGCAGCATGACAGGGGGCGGGGGTCAGCCCCAGCATTTT. The genes are TRBV5-1 and TRBJ1-5, with 10 bases matching TRBD1. The CDR3 has 15 amino acids. V lost 4 bases to trimming and J lost 6 bases; unmatched junction nucleotides: 7. CDR1 is SGHRS, CDR2 YFSETQ, per germline.

The chain carries TRBV6-5 and TRBJ2-1; a possible D gene is TRBD2 (7 bases). From germline, CDR1 is MNHEY and CDR2 SVGAGI. Trimming took off 2 bases at V and 4 bases at J, with 15 bases between the two ends. This CDR3 contains 16 residues. For the CDR3, the DNA is TGTGCCAGCAGTTACCCTACGGCGGGGGCATACAATGAGCAGTTCTTC. This codes for CASSYPTAGAYNEQFF.

As concerns this clone: A much larger clone lies a single base off, so this may be a read error. This is likely a read error, given that the CDR3 carries no conserved phenylalanine or tryptophan at its end. The V gene is TRBV10-3, the J gene TRBJ1-2, with D perhaps TRBD1 (6 bases). Germline V gene data show CDR1 as ENHRY and CDR2 as SYGVKD. V was pared by 6 bases and J by 8 bases, with 16 bases between. The CDR3 covers 13 residues. CDR3 protein: CAISSRGGQGYTL. The CDR3 DNA sequence: TGTGCCATCAGCTCGCGGGGGGGGCAGGGCTACACCCTC.